Listed below are T cell receptor beta chains from one sample, sequenced in a study of blood T cell repertoires in COVID-19. Sequenced by immunoSEQ multiplex PCR; TCRdb stores in-frame clones only, minus some. The sample has 200,000 or so clones; about 85% are singletons. The sequenced sample consisted of peripheral blood. These receptors all stem from a man between 65 and 85 years old with active or convalescent COVID-19. Each CDR3 is given with its conserved first and last residue. The D gene is left open where the match is weak. Clone size is shown for a subset of rows, as once, few, many or a class of expanded clone.

clone_size: -; j_call: TRBJ1-3; v_call: TRBV6-5; d_call: -; cdr3_aa: CASTSANGNTIYF; cdr3_nt: TGTGCCAGCACCTCTGCTAATGGAAACACCATATATTTT
clone_size: -; j_call: TRBJ1-1; v_call: TRBV27; d_call: -; cdr3_aa: CASSFIGASNTEAFF; cdr3_nt: TGTGCCAGCAGTTTCATAGGGGCCTCGAACACTGAAGCTTTCTTT
clone_size: -; j_call: TRBJ2-7; v_call: TRBV10-3; d_call: TRBD2; cdr3_aa: CAIKRGLAGSYEQYF; cdr3_nt: TGTGCCATCAAAAGAGGACTAGCGGGATCGTACGAGCAGTACTTC
clone_size: -; j_call: TRBJ2-1; v_call: TRBV6-4; d_call: TRBD1; cdr3_aa: CASNRDRGHSSSYNEQFF; cdr3_nt: TGTGCCAGCAATCGGGACAGGGGCCACTCGAGCTCCTACAATGAGCAGTTCTTC
clone_size: -; j_call: TRBJ2-1; v_call: TRBV24-1; d_call: -; cdr3_aa: CATSDLGRWDEQFF; cdr3_nt: TGTGCCACCAGTGATTTGGGCAGGTGGGATGAGCAGTTCTTC
clone_size: -; j_call: TRBJ2-5; v_call: TRBV25-1; d_call: TRBD2; cdr3_aa: CASSSVGGGQETQYF; cdr3_nt: TGTGCCAGCAGTTCGGTGGGGGGGGGCCAAGAGACCCAGTACTTC
clone_size: few; j_call: TRBJ2-5; v_call: TRBV5-1; d_call: TRBD2; cdr3_aa: CASSRGTSGKETQYF; cdr3_nt: TGCGCCAGCAGCCGTGGGACTAGCGGTAAAGAGACCCAGTACTTC
clone_size: -; j_call: TRBJ2-5; v_call: TRBV5-8; d_call: -; cdr3_aa: CASSNYQETQYF; cdr3_nt: TGTGCCAGCAGTAACTACCAAGAGACCCAGTACTTC
clone_size: -; j_call: TRBJ1-1; v_call: TRBV18; d_call: -; cdr3_aa: CASSPRPNTEAFF; cdr3_nt: TGTGCCAGCTCACCGCGGCCGAACACTGAAGCTTTCTTT
clone_size: -; j_call: TRBJ1-1; v_call: TRBV12-3/TRBV12-4; d_call: TRBD1; cdr3_aa: CASTQGQGQSAFF; cdr3_nt: TGTGCCAGCACCCAAGGACAGGGACAAAGTGCTTTCTTT
clone_size: -; j_call: TRBJ1-2; v_call: TRBV28; d_call: -; cdr3_aa: CASSLVVLQDNYGYTF; cdr3_nt: TGTGCCAGCAGTTTAGTTGTTTTGCAGGATAACTATGGCTACACCTTC
clone_size: -; j_call: TRBJ2-5; v_call: TRBV13; d_call: -; cdr3_aa: CASSLRVQETQYF; cdr3_nt: TGTGCCAGCAGCTTACGGGTCCAAGAGACCCAGTACTTC
clone_size: -; j_call: TRBJ2-1; v_call: TRBV4-3; d_call: -; cdr3_aa: CASSQESAPYNEQFF; cdr3_nt: TGCGCCAGCAGCCAAGAGAGCGCACCCTACAATGAGCAGTTCTTC
clone_size: -; j_call: TRBJ2-5; v_call: TRBV28; d_call: -; cdr3_aa: CASSLAGPQETQYF; cdr3_nt: TGTGCCAGCAGTTTGGCGGGCCCCCAAGAGACCCAGTACTTC
clone_size: -; j_call: TRBJ1-5; v_call: TRBV28; d_call: -; cdr3_aa: CASSLPQTVSQPQHF; cdr3_nt: TGTGCCAGCAGTTTACCACAGACAGTGAGTCAGCCCCAGCATTTT
clone_size: -; j_call: TRBJ1-5; v_call: TRBV10-2; d_call: -; cdr3_aa: CASSDRVGNQPQHF; cdr3_nt: TGCGCCAGCAGTGACAGGGTTGGCAATCAGCCCCAGCATTTT
clone_size: -; j_call: TRBJ1-2; v_call: TRBV3-1/TRBV3-2; d_call: -; cdr3_aa: CASSTQGGYGYTF; cdr3_nt: TGTGCCAGCAGCACGCAGGGAGGCTATGGCTACACCTTC
clone_size: -; j_call: TRBJ2-2; v_call: TRBV6-6; d_call: TRBD1; cdr3_aa: CASSYPNRDSQRELFF; cdr3_nt: TGTGCCAGCAGTTACCCTAACCGGGACAGCCAGCGGGAGCTGTTTTTT
clone_size: -; j_call: TRBJ2-3; v_call: TRBV30; d_call: -; cdr3_aa: CAWSVGSGRTDTQYF; cdr3_nt: TGTGCCTGGAGTGTAGGTAGCGGCCGCACAGATACGCAGTATTTT
clone_size: once; j_call: TRBJ2-7; v_call: TRBV9; d_call: TRBD2; cdr3_aa: CASSVGLAGYYEQYF; cdr3_nt: TGTGCCAGCAGCGTGGGACTAGCGGGGTACTACGAGCAGTACTTC
clone_size: -; j_call: TRBJ2-7; v_call: TRBV11-2; d_call: -; cdr3_aa: CASSLAPAYEQYF; cdr3_nt: TGTGCCAGCAGCTTAGCCCCAGCGTACGAGCAGTACTTC
clone_size: -; j_call: TRBJ2-5; v_call: TRBV18; d_call: -; cdr3_aa: CASSPAGLRETQYF; cdr3_nt: TGTGCCAGCTCACCAGCGGGGCTTCGGGAGACCCAGTACTTC
clone_size: -; j_call: TRBJ1-3; v_call: TRBV6-2/TRBV6-3; d_call: -; cdr3_aa: CASSLSGNTIYF; cdr3_nt: TGTGCCAGCAGTCTTTCCGGAAACACCATATATTTT
clone_size: -; j_call: TRBJ1-1; v_call: TRBV5-1; d_call: -; cdr3_aa: CASSLDGGNTEAFF; cdr3_nt: TGCGCCAGCAGCTTGGACGGGGGGAACACTGAAGCTTTCTTT
clone_size: -; j_call: TRBJ2-7; v_call: TRBV18; d_call: -; cdr3_aa: CASSPPTGFEQYF; cdr3_nt: TGTGCCAGCTCCCCTCCTACAGGGTTCGAGCAGTACTTC
clone_size: -; j_call: TRBJ1-2; v_call: TRBV5-4; d_call: -; cdr3_aa: CASSPSWTVKTYGYTF; cdr3_nt: TGTGCCAGCAGCCCGTCCTGGACAGTGAAGACCTATGGCTACACCTTC
clone_size: -; j_call: TRBJ1-5; v_call: TRBV15; d_call: -; cdr3_aa: CATSRDRPGNQPQHF; cdr3_nt: TGTGCCACCAGCAGAGATAGGCCGGGGAATCAGCCCCAGCATTTT
clone_size: -; j_call: TRBJ2-2; v_call: TRBV19; d_call: TRBD1; cdr3_aa: CASSTLTGFTGELFF; cdr3_nt: TGTGCCAGTTCCACATTGACAGGGTTCACCGGGGAGCTGTTTTTT
clone_size: few; j_call: TRBJ2-1; v_call: TRBV11-3; d_call: -; cdr3_aa: CASSLEGREQFF; cdr3_nt: TGTGCCAGCAGCTTAGAGGGGCGAGAGCAGTTCTTC
clone_size: -; j_call: TRBJ2-7; v_call: TRBV7-8; d_call: TRBD1; cdr3_aa: CASAMGQGRLNYYEQYF; cdr3_nt: TGTGCCAGTGCCATGGGACAGGGGCGTTTAAATTACTACGAGCAGTACTTC
clone_size: -; j_call: TRBJ1-1; v_call: TRBV28; d_call: -; cdr3_aa: CASSSLPRGAITEAFF; cdr3_nt: TGTGCCAGCAGTTCTCTCCCGCGGGGGGCCATCACTGAAGCTTTCTTT
clone_size: -; j_call: TRBJ2-6; v_call: TRBV7-8; d_call: -; cdr3_aa: CASSLGHSGANVLTF; cdr3_nt: TGTGCCAGCAGCTTAGGGCACTCTGGGGCCAACGTCCTGACTTTC
clone_size: -; j_call: TRBJ2-4; v_call: TRBV2; d_call: TRBD1; cdr3_aa: CASREDRLAKNIQYF; cdr3_nt: TGTGCCAGCAGGGAGGACAGGTTAGCCAAAAACATTCAGTACTTC
clone_size: -; j_call: TRBJ2-2; v_call: TRBV30; d_call: -; cdr3_aa: CAWRGVTLTGELFF; cdr3_nt: TGTGCCTGGAGAGGGGTCACCCTCACCGGGGAGCTGTTTTTT
clone_size: few; j_call: TRBJ1-2; v_call: TRBV30; d_call: TRBD1; cdr3_aa: CAWRAGGSRYGYTF; cdr3_nt: TGTGCCTGGAGGGCAGGGGGCAGTCGCTATGGCTACACCTTC
clone_size: -; j_call: TRBJ1-2; v_call: TRBV24-1; d_call: TRBD1; cdr3_aa: CATSELNRDRGFYGYTF; cdr3_nt: TGTGCCACCAGTGAGCTGAACCGGGACAGGGGATTTTATGGCTACACCTTC
clone_size: -; j_call: TRBJ1-1; v_call: TRBV30; d_call: -; cdr3_aa: CAWRDPGGASTEAFF; cdr3_nt: TGTGCCTGGAGGGACCCCGGGGGAGCCAGCACTGAAGCTTTCTTT
clone_size: -; j_call: TRBJ2-3; v_call: TRBV5-1; d_call: -; cdr3_aa: CASSPGDTQYF; cdr3_nt: TGCGCCAGCAGCCCGGGAGATACGCAGTATTTT
clone_size: few; j_call: TRBJ1-1; v_call: TRBV6-5; d_call: TRBD1; cdr3_aa: CASSLTGLNTEAFF; cdr3_nt: TGTGCCAGCAGTCTGACAGGGTTGAACACTGAAGCTTTCTTT
clone_size: -; j_call: TRBJ2-7; v_call: TRBV6-5; d_call: -; cdr3_aa: CASSYGPAQGYEQYF; cdr3_nt: TGTGCCAGCAGTTACGGACCGGCGCAGGGATACGAGCAGTACTTC
clone_size: -; j_call: TRBJ1-6; v_call: TRBV19; d_call: -; cdr3_aa: CASNPRATPNSPLHF; cdr3_nt: TGTGCCAGTAACCCGCGGGCCACCCCAAATTCACCCCTCCACTTT
clone_size: -; j_call: TRBJ1-5; v_call: TRBV6-2/TRBV6-3; d_call: TRBD1; cdr3_aa: CASSPTGNQPQHF; cdr3_nt: TGTGCCAGCAGCCCGACAGGGAATCAGCCCCAGCATTTT
clone_size: -; j_call: TRBJ1-1; v_call: TRBV18; d_call: TRBD1; cdr3_aa: CASSLRQGRDTEAFF; cdr3_nt: TGTGCCAGCTCACTACGACAGGGTCGAGACACTGAAGCTTTCTTT
clone_size: -; j_call: TRBJ2-3; v_call: TRBV2; d_call: TRBD2; cdr3_aa: CASRDLAGVDTQYF; cdr3_nt: TGTGCCAGCAGGGATCTTGCGGGGGTAGATACGCAGTATTTT
clone_size: -; j_call: TRBJ2-7; v_call: TRBV5-6; d_call: TRBD1; cdr3_aa: CASSPQTGANEQYF; cdr3_nt: TGTGCCAGCAGCCCGCAGACAGGGGCCAACGAGCAGTACTTC
clone_size: -; j_call: TRBJ2-2; v_call: TRBV9; d_call: -; cdr3_aa: CASTPGLLHYMPGELFF; cdr3_nt: TGTGCCAGCACCCCTGGACTCCTTCACTACATGCCCGGGGAGCTGTTTTTT
clone_size: once; j_call: TRBJ1-5; v_call: TRBV19; d_call: -; cdr3_aa: CASSIHRGFRGNQPQHF; cdr3_nt: TGTGCCAGTAGTATCCATAGGGGTTTCAGGGGCAATCAGCCCCAGCATTTT